The 10 T cell receptor beta chains presented below share a single source sample, sequenced in a study of shared clonotypes between healthy human individuals. CD8 cells regarded as naive lacked CD45RO, were positively chosen for CCR7, and omitted terminally differentiated effector memory CD45RA+ cells. Method: immunoSEQ multiplex PCR; TCRdb's copy keeps in-frame clones and lacks some. The sample shows about 2.2 million clones, 93% of them seen only once. The sample was naive CD8+ T cells from PBMCs. These receptor sequences come from a young man in good health. Some clones in this sample may be carry-over from other donors' samples.

The chain is built from TRBV7-9 and TRBJ2-2; tentative D call: TRBD2 (5 bases). Germline CDR1 SEHNR, CDR2 FQNEAQ (reference sequence). V was pared by 2 bases and J by 4 bases, with 8 bases between. This CDR3 spans 14 amino acids. CDR3 residues: CASSLLGSTGELFF. CDR3 DNA: TGTGCCAGCAGCTTACTTGGGAGCACCGGGGAGCTGTTTTTT.

The chain uses TRBV6-1 and TRBJ1-3; 9 positions agree with TRBD1. The CDR3 has 17 residues. Trimming removed 6 bases from V and 0 bases from J; junction bases left unmatched: 9. Germline V CDR1 and CDR2: MNHNS, SASEGT. This CDR3 is CASREPGQGTSGNTIYF. The CDR3 region has the DNA TGTGCCAGCAGGGAACCGGGACAGGGCACCTCTGGAAACACCATATATTTT.

The chain links TRBV7-9 to TRBJ2-3; 10 bases map to TRBD2. This CDR3 contains 17 residues. CDR1 is SEHNR and CDR2 is FQNEAQ in the germline V gene (reference sequence). V gave up 5 bases and J gave up 6 bases; unmatched junction bases: 14. CDR3: CASSAQDSGRSPDTQYF. In DNA form, the CDR3 reads TGTGCCAGCAGCGCCCAGGATAGCGGGAGGAGTCCGGATACGCAGTATTTT.

In nucleotides, the CDR3 is TGTGCCAGCGGACCGGGACTAGCGGGTAGCTCCTACAATGAGCAGTTCTTC. Translated, it gives CASGPGLAGSSYNEQFF. The chain employs TRBV2 and TRBJ2-1, with 12 bases matching TRBD2. There are 17 residues in the CDR3. Germline V gene lookup returns CDR1 SNHLY and CDR2 FYNNEI. The J segment lost 0 bases and the V segment lost 8 bases, leaving 8 bases of the junction unmatched.

This chain joins TRBV28 and TRBJ2-1; TRBD2 matches at 9 bases. CDR3 length: 14 amino acids. Trimming cost V 6 bases and J 7 bases; bases outside gene matches: 7. CDR1 MDHEN and CDR2 SYDVKM come from the germline V gene. CDR3 protein: CASRGTSLSNEQFF. The CDR3 DNA sequence: TGTGCCAGCAGAGGGACTAGCCTATCTAATGAGCAGTTCTTC.

The V gene is TRBV7-8, the J gene TRBJ1-1; possible D gene TRBD1, 5 bases. Germline values: CDR1 SGHVS, CDR2 FQNEAQ. The CDR3 is 18 amino acids. Deletions cut 1 base from V and 0 bases from J, with 18 bases between. Here the CDR3 reads CASSLGRGEAIMNTEAFF. The CDR3, as DNA: TGTGCCAGCAGCTTAGGGAGGGGAGAGGCGATCATGAACACTGAAGCTTTCTTT.

The CDR3 here is CASSLFGSTSDTQYF. The DNA of the CDR3 is TGCGCCAGCAGCTTGTTCGGTAGCACCTCAGATACGCAGTATTTT. This sequence joins TRBV5-1 and TRBJ2-3; no reliable D call. This CDR3 is 15 amino acids long. Trimming removed 1 base from V and 4 bases from J, with 13 bases in between. Per the germline V gene, CDR1 is SGHRS and CDR2 is YFSETQ.

This chain links TRBV19 with TRBJ1-1; 7 nucleotides align to TRBD1. V shed 5 bases, J shed 0 bases, and the junction held 9 bases outside the gene matches. The CDR3 has 16 residues. Germline-derived CDR1 and CDR2 are LNHDA and SQIVND (reference sequence). The CDR3 region is CASSLLLGQLNTEAFF. The CDR3 nucleotides are TGTGCCAGTAGTTTACTATTGGGACAGTTGAACACTGAAGCTTTCTTT.

The chain joins TRBV4-1 to TRBJ2-3; 8 bases agree with TRBD2. The V gene end was trimmed by 4 bases and the J gene end by 2 bases; junction bases not matched to a gene: 8. The CDR3 length is 16 residues. Germline V gene lookup returns CDR1 MGHRA and CDR2 YSYEKL. CDR3 sequence (DNA): TGCGCCAGCAGCCCCGGGACTAGTGGGCCCACAGATACGCAGTATTTT. Its translation: CASSPGTSGPTDTQYF.

About this clone itself: Other nucleotide sequences in the sample specify the same CDR3. The chain links TRBV9 to TRBJ1-2, with D unresolved. The germline gives CDR1 SGDLS, CDR2 YYNGEE. The CDR3 length is 12 residues. Trimming cost V 2 bases and J 5 bases, with 7 bases left between them. The CDR3 DNA reads TGTGCCAGCAGCGTCTCCAATTATGGCTACACCTTC. As protein: CASSVSNYGYTF.